Each of the 29 T cell receptor beta chains below was sequenced from the same sample in a study of shared clonotypes between healthy human individuals. The method was immunoSEQ multiplex PCR; TCRdb's version includes in-frame clones alone and lacks a portion of them. The sample lists over a million clones; about 74% were seen once. The specimen sequenced was memory CD4+ T cells sorted from blood. Subset: CD45RA-negative fraction. The receptors shown here come from a man aged 18 to 29 in good health.

The V gene is TRBV12-1, the J gene TRBJ1-2. TRBV12-1 is labeled a pseudogene. The CDR3 is 12 amino acids. CDR3 DNA: TGTGCCAGCAGCTTTGTACCCTATGGCTACACCTTC. The encoded protein is CASSFVPYGYTF.

A note on this clone: The sample holds other DNA sequences that translate to the same CDR3. V is TRBV30 and J is TRBJ2-2; D possibly uses TRBD1 or TRBD2 (6 bases each). Trimming took off 5 bases at V and 4 bases at J, with 11 bases between the two ends. The CDR3 loop spans 13 amino acids. Germline CDR1 and CDR2: GTSNPN and SVGIG (reference sequence). The CDR3 region has the DNA TGTGCCTGGGGGGGGCAGAGCACCGGGGAGCTGTTTTTT. Its protein product is CAWGGQSTGELFF.

The chain joins TRBV5-6 to TRBJ2-7; TRBD2 matches 10 bases. The CDR3 sequence is 19 residues long. Germline V lookup: CDR1 SGHDT, CDR2 YYEEEE. With V trimmed by 3 bases and J by 0 bases, 15 bases remained unmatched. The CDR3 loop reads CASSSSRTSGTLSSYEQYF. As DNA, the CDR3 is TGTGCCAGCAGCTCCTCCCGGACTAGCGGTACCCTGAGCTCCTACGAGCAGTACTTC.

The chain employs TRBV15 and TRBJ2-2; 11 bases are shared with TRBD2. This CDR3 has 15 amino acids. J gave up 7 bases and V 2 bases, and 3 bases lay outside the gene matches. The germline CDR1 and CDR2 sequences are LNHNV and YYDKDF (reference sequence). In nucleotides, the CDR3 is TGTGCCACCAGCAGACTAGCGGGAGGTCTCGGGGAGCTGTTTTTT. Translation: CATSRLAGGLGELFF.

The chain recombines TRBV6-1 with TRBJ1-1, with D possibly matching TRBD1 (5 bases). The CDR3 has 15 amino acids. From germline, CDR1 is MNHNS and CDR2 SASEGT. Trimming cost V 4 bases and J 0 bases, with 12 bases left between them. The CDR3 spells CASSVLGGVNTEAFF. As DNA, the CDR3 is TGTGCCAGCAGTGTACTGGGGGGGGTGAACACTGAAGCTTTCTTT.

The V gene is TRBV11-2, the J gene TRBJ2-3; D gene unclear. Germline assignment: CDR1 SGHAT and CDR2 FQNNGV. The CDR3 spans 12 residues. The V and J ends lost 4 bases and 4 bases respectively, with 6 bases between them. This CDR3 reads CASSSVPDTQYF. In DNA form, the CDR3 reads TGTGCCAGCAGCTCTGTTCCAGATACGCAGTATTTT.

About this clone: One end of the junction fails to match germline, which may point to a read error. J is TRBJ1-4 and V is TRBV4-1; no clear D gene. Germline CDR1 is MGHRA and CDR2 is YSYEKL. The CDR3 covers 11 residues. The CDR3 bases are TGTGCCAGCAGTGTTAATGAAAAACTGTTTTTT. The encoded protein is CASSVNEKLFF.

The gene calls are TRBV9 and TRBJ2-5; 10 bases map to TRBD2. The CDR3 runs to 17 residues. Trimming cost V 1 base and J 5 bases; bases outside gene matches: 11. Germline CDR1 is SGDLS and CDR2 is YYNGEE. CDR3 residues: CASSVSGRAGGRETQYF. In DNA, the CDR3 is TGTGCCAGCAGCGTAAGCGGGAGAGCGGGAGGGCGGGAGACCCAGTACTTC.

This clone was seen only a few times. The V and J genes are TRBV2 and TRBJ2-4, with 8 bases lining up with TRBD1. The CDR3 is made up of 13 amino acids. Per germline, CDR1 SNHLY and CDR2 FYNNEI. J was trimmed by 13 bases and V by 7 bases; bases with no gene match: 12. CDR3 DNA: TGTGCCAGCACTATGAGTCGAGGGGACAGGCAGTACTTC. Its translation is CASTMSRGDRQYF.

The genes are TRBV7-9 and TRBJ2-2; possibly TRBD1 for D (5 bases). The CDR3 length is 17 residues. The V gene's germline CDR1 is SEHNR and CDR2 FQNEAQ (reference sequence). Deletions cut 6 bases from V and 2 bases from J, with 19 bases between. The CDR3 loop is CASRKGSRGSNTGELFF. CDR3 nucleotides: TGTGCCAGCAGAAAGGGGTCTAGGGGCTCCAACACCGGGGAGCTGTTTTTT.

Here the CDR3 reads CASSVATISGGIAPEQYF. The CDR3 DNA reads as TGTGCCAGCAGCGTAGCTACCATTAGCGGGGGTATCGCACCCGAGCAGTACTTC. The rearrangement joins TRBV9 to TRBJ2-7; 9 bases agree with TRBD2. This CDR3 is 18 amino acids long. The V and J ends lost 0 bases and 6 bases, in that order; junction bases with no gene match: 16. The germline gives CDR1 SGDLS, CDR2 YYNGEE.

The V and J genes are TRBV27 and TRBJ2-2; TRBD2 matches 8 bases. This CDR3 is built from 14 residues. Germline CDR1 is MNHEY and CDR2 is SMNVEV (reference sequence). The junction had 3 bases not matched to a gene; V was cut back by 2 bases and J by 7 bases. The CDR3 region has the DNA TGTGCCAGCAGTTTACGGGGGGGCCTCGGGGAGCTGTTTTTT. It encodes CASSLRGGLGELFF.

This chain links TRBV19 with TRBJ2-5; D gene unclear. This CDR3 is built from 15 residues. Trimming pared 5 bases from V and 4 bases from J, leaving 17 bases between. Germline V lookup: CDR1 LNHDA, CDR2 SQIVND (reference sequence). This chain's CDR3 is CASSPQRGFGETQYF. In nucleotides, the CDR3 is TGTGCCAGTAGTCCCCAGAGAGGCTTTGGAGAGACCCAGTACTTC.

About this clone itself: Because the CDR3 is missing its conserved closing phenylalanine or tryptophan, this is likely a read error. Because the CDR3's place on the DNA is in doubt, the DNA is left out and the CDR3 is given as listed by TCRdb. The rearrangement links TRBV5-2 to TRBJ1-2. TRBV5-2 is recorded as a pseudogene. The CDR3 length equals 16 residues, ends included. CDR3 protein: CASNISRGTKDLWLHL.

The V gene is TRBV6-1, the J gene TRBJ1-3; weak D call: TRBD1 (6 bases). Deletions cut 7 bases from V and 1 base from J, with 14 bases between. This CDR3 region has 15 residues. Germline CDR1 and CDR2: MNHNS and SASEGT. CDR3 nucleotide sequence: TGTGCCAGCACCCTAGGGGGGGGATCTGGAAACACCATATATTTT. Translating gives CASTLGGGSGNTIYF.

V and J are TRBV27 and TRBJ2-2; TRBD1 matches at 7 bases. The V gene's germline CDR1 is MNHEY and CDR2 SMNVEV (reference sequence). J was trimmed by 8 bases and V by 4 bases; bases with no gene match: 1. The CDR3 is 12 amino acids. In DNA form, the CDR3 reads TGTGCCAGCAGTTACAGGGGTGGGGAGCTGTTTTTT. This translates into CASSYRGGELFF.

The rearrangement joins TRBV15 to TRBJ2-1; 7 bases agree with TRBD1. Trimming took 3 bases from V and 2 from J; bases not matched to a gene: 13. The CDR3 loop spans 18 amino acids. Looked up from germline, CDR1 is LNHNV and CDR2 is YYDKDF (reference sequence). CDR3 sequence (DNA): TGTGCCACCAGCAGCTTCGCAGCCAGGGGGAAGGCCTACAATGAGCAGTTCTTC. This codes for CATSSFAARGKAYNEQFF.

The J gene is TRBJ2-2, the V gene TRBV28; D gene unclear. Between the trimmed V and J ends, which lost 2 bases and 1 base, there was a span of 8 bases. The length of the CDR3 is 15 residues. From germline, CDR1 is MDHEN and CDR2 SYDVKM. The CDR3 is CASSLELMNTGELFF. CDR3 bases: TGTGCCAGCAGTTTAGAACTCATGAACACCGGGGAGCTGTTTTTT. The entire variable domain, with the rest obtained from reference TRBV28 and TRBJ2-2, is as follows: DVKVTQSSRYLVKRTGEKVFLECVQDMDHENMFWYRQDPGLGLRLIYFSYDVKMKEKGDIPEGYSVSREKKERFSLILESASTNQTSMYLCASSLELMNTGELFFGEGSRLTVL.

The chain combines TRBV23-1 with TRBJ2-7; the D gene is possibly TRBD2 (5 bases). TRBV23-1 is known as an ORF, though its function is uncertain. The V end lost 2 bases, the J end lost 0 bases, and 11 bases lay between the germline ends. This CDR3 is built from 15 residues. CDR3 nucleotide sequence: TGCGCCAGCAGTCAAGAGCGGATGGTCTCCTACGAGCAGTACTTC. This encodes CASSQERMVSYEQYF.

This sequence joins TRBV7-2 and TRBJ2-7; tentatively, D is TRBD2 (5 bases). This CDR3 has 15 amino acids. Germline CDR1 and CDR2: SGHTA and FQGNSA. Trimming removed 4 bases from V and 0 bases from J, with 13 bases in between. The CDR3 bases are TGTGCCAGCAGCTCGCCGGGCGGAGGCTCCTACGAGCAGTACTTC. It is translated as CASSSPGGGSYEQYF.

The J gene is TRBJ2-7, the V gene TRBV6-6; weak D call: TRBD1 (5 bases). Germline loops: CDR1 MNHNY, CDR2 SVGAGI (reference sequence). The CDR3 totals 16 residues. The V end lost 2 bases, the J end lost 2 bases, and 16 bases lay between the germline ends. The CDR3 loop is CASSYDSRQGPYEQYF. For the CDR3, the DNA is TGTGCCAGCAGTTACGATTCGAGGCAGGGCCCCTACGAGCAGTACTTC.

This clone was picked up one time. This sequence joins TRBV5-1 and TRBJ1-6; D not resolved. The CDR3 contains 15 residues. Trimming shortened V by 4 bases and J by 5 bases, and 13 bases separated the two germline ends. Germline lookup yields CDR1 SGHRS and CDR2 YFSETQ. CDR3 sequence reads: CASSELEGNNSPLHF. The CDR3 DNA sequence: TGCGCCAGCAGCGAATTAGAGGGAAATAATTCACCCCTCCACTTT. Based on the CDR3 plus reference TRBV5-1 and TRBJ1-6, the full variable domain is KAGVTQTPRYLIKTRGQQVTLSCSPISGHRSVSWYQQTPGQGLQFLFEYFSETQRNKGNFPGRFSGRQFSNSRSEMNVSTLELGDSALYLCASSELEGNNSPLHFGNGTRLTVT.

This clone was seen only once. The gene calls are TRBV5-1 and TRBJ1-2, with no clear D. Germline-derived CDR1 and CDR2 are SGHRS and YFSETQ. V gave up 4 bases and J gave up 8 bases, with 15 bases separating them. CDR3 length: 13 residues. Here the CDR3 reads CASSPREIDGYTF. CDR3 sequence (DNA): TGCGCCAGCAGCCCCCGCGAAATTGACGGCTACACCTTC.

This clone was detected a few times. The rearrangement joins TRBV5-1 to TRBJ2-2; TRBD1 agrees at 9 bases. Per the germline V gene, CDR1 is SGHRS and CDR2 is YFSETQ. This CDR3 region has 15 residues. V dropped 4 bases and J dropped 6; count of bases not matched to a gene: 7. The CDR3 nucleotides read TGCGCCAGCAGCCCTAACAGGGGGCAAGCCGGGGAGCTGTTTTTT. This codes for CASSPNRGQAGELFF.

The V call is TRBV5-4, the J call TRBJ2-5; D gene ambiguous. V was clipped by 1 base and J by 5 bases, with 9 bases between them. This CDR3 spans 13 amino acids. Germline CDR1 SGHNT, CDR2 YYREEE (reference sequence). CDR3 DNA: TGTGCCAGCAGCTTGACTCAAGGGGAGACCCAGTACTTC. It specifies CASSLTQGETQYF.

The rearrangement uses TRBV6-5 and TRBJ2-7; no reliable D call. The germline V and J ends were trimmed by 7 bases and 0 bases, with 10 bases remaining between them. Germline assignment: CDR1 MNHEY and CDR2 SVGAGI. This CDR3 is 13 amino acids long. CDR3 nucleotides: TGTGCCAGCAATGAAGCTACCTCCTACGAGCAGTACTTC. It specifies CASNEATSYEQYF.

About this clone: The same CDR3 is also encoded by other DNA sequences in this sample. Written as DNA, the CDR3 is TGCAGTGCTAGTGACCAAGAGACCCAGTACTTC. Translated, it gives CSASDQETQYF. The V and J genes are TRBV20-1 and TRBJ2-5; D is unresolved. Germline V gene sequence: CDR1 DFQATT, CDR2 SNEGSKA (reference sequence). Between the trimmed V and J ends, which lost 3 bases and 0 bases, there was a span of 2 bases. The CDR3 covers 11 residues.

This clone was detected once. Other nucleotide sequences in the sample specify the same CDR3. V gene TRBV5-4 combines with J gene TRBJ2-3; D is unclear. In germline, CDR1 is SGHNT, CDR2 YYREEE (reference sequence). The CDR3 consists of 12 residues. V was pared by 4 bases and J by 0 bases, with 3 bases between. CDR3 DNA sequence: TGTGCCAGCAGCCTCAGCACAGATACGCAGTATTTT. Translating it yields CASSLSTDTQYF.

The sample holds a few counts of this clone. The chain uses TRBV5-4 and TRBJ1-1; 7 nucleotides agree with TRBD1. This CDR3 has 15 residues. V shed 4 bases and J 4 bases; nucleotides not matched to a gene: 10. Germline V lookup: CDR1 SGHNT, CDR2 YYREEE (reference sequence). The CDR3 here is CASSHDRVWGTEAFF. CDR3 coding DNA: TGTGCCAGCAGCCACGACAGGGTTTGGGGCACTGAAGCTTTCTTT.